The 8 T cell receptor beta chains presented below share a single source sample, sequenced in a study of blood T cells in healthy people across ages. PCR was performed a second time for about 7 to 11 cycles using a sample-barcoded 5' primer and a J-beta primer mix. TCRdb re-called the 5' RACE reads with MiXCR, one entry per CDR3 protein. The table has about 640,000 distinct CDR3 sequences, about 53% seen once; the top ten hold over 35%. The sequenced sample consisted of blood. These receptors originate from a man aged 55 to 69 in good health.

The chain joins TRBV9 to TRBJ2-2; the D gene is possibly TRBD2 (5 bases). The CDR3 covers 15 residues. Between the trimmed V and J ends, which lost 0 bases and 6 bases, there was a span of 12 bases. Germline V lookup: CDR1 SGDLS, CDR2 YYNGEE. The CDR3 region is CASSVAGTSPGELFF. The DNA for the CDR3 is TGTGCCAGCAGCGTAGCGGGAACTTCCCCCGGGGAGCTGTTTTTT.

The chain carries TRBV20-1 and TRBJ2-1; TRBD2 aligns across 12 bases. The CDR3 length is 15 residues. Unmatched junction bases numbered 8, after V lost 4 bases and J lost 7 bases. Germline V gene lookup returns CDR1 DFQATT and CDR2 SNEGSKA (reference sequence). The CDR3 DNA reads TGCAGTGCTACTCAACTAGCGGGGGGCCTTAATGAGCAGTTCTTC. Translation: CSATQLAGGLNEQFF.

The count of this clonotype is one. The J gene is TRBJ1-2, the V gene TRBV25-1; 7 bases agree with TRBD1. The CDR3 runs 13 residues. Germline V CDR1 and CDR2: MGHDK, SYGVNS. J gave up 8 bases and V 6 bases, and 9 bases lay outside the gene matches. The CDR3 nucleotides read TGTGCCAGCAGCCTCGGACAGGCTACAGGCTACACCTTC. It encodes CASSLGQATGYTF.

The V and J genes are TRBV12-3 or TRBV12-4 and TRBJ1-1; D gene uncertain. The CDR3 consists of 13 residues. Trimming took off 4 bases at V and 2 bases at J, with 8 bases between the two ends. In DNA form, the CDR3 reads TGTGCCAGCAGTTATAGGGTTAACACTGAAGCTTTCTTT. It translates to CASSYRVNTEAFF.

This chain connects TRBV2 to TRBJ1-4; TRBD1 might be the D (5 bases). The germline V gene encodes CDR1 SNHLY and CDR2 FYNNEI. V was cut by 6 bases and J by 2 bases, with 19 bases left in between. This CDR3 comprises 17 residues. The CDR3 spells CASRAPRDGYTNEKLFF. The CDR3 nucleotides read TGTGCCAGCAGGGCACCCCGGGACGGATACACTAATGAAAAACTGTTTTTT.

The gene calls are TRBV5-1 and TRBJ1-4; possibly TRBD1 for D (6 bases). The CDR3 is made up of 14 amino acids. Germline V gene sequence: CDR1 SGHRS, CDR2 YFSETQ. V was pared by 4 bases and J by 5 bases, with 12 bases between. In nucleotides, the CDR3 is TGCGCCAGCAGCAGCGGACAGAAAAATGAAAAACTGTTTTTT. Its protein product is CASSSGQKNEKLFF.

This clonotype has just a few counts. This chain links TRBV28 with TRBJ2-1; D is possibly TRBD2 (7 bases). The length of the CDR3 is 16 residues. Germline CDR1 reads MDHEN; CDR2 reads SYDVKM. V was shortened by 1 base and J by 7 bases, with 17 bases between the two germline ends. CDR3 protein: CASSLLGGGPENEQFF. CDR3 DNA sequence: TGTGCCAGCAGTTTATTAGGGGGGGGGCCGGAAAATGAGCAGTTCTTC.

The V gene is TRBV5-1, the J gene TRBJ1-6, with D perhaps matching TRBD1 (6 bases). CDR1 is SGHRS, CDR2 YFSETQ, per germline. V lost 4 bases and J lost 7, with 15 bases in between. The CDR3 length is 15 residues. CDR3: CASSPGQTQNSPLHF. In nucleotides, the CDR3 is TGCGCCAGCAGCCCTGGACAGACCCAAAATTCACCCCTCCACTTT.